This T cell receptor beta chain was identified in a study of CD8 T cells in ankylosing spondylitis. This clonotype was observed many times. Antigen: not known. Using quantitative 5'-RACE with molecular barcodes, the authors made TCR beta libraries. A single record per CDR3 protein comes from TCRdb applying MiXCR to the 5' RACE reads. Of 450,000 to 550,000 distinct CDR3 sequences in the sample, 5.3% were seen once. Broader study findings: Those disease-linked clones were CD8+; they were also relatively rare in peripheral blood. Apparently characteristic of ankylosing spondylitis blood was a TCR beta motif (eight highly homologous variants). Enrichment of disease-linked clones was reportedly significant in matched ankylosing spondylitis synovial fluid.

Germline CDR1 reads SGHRS; CDR2 reads YFSETQ. V lost 4 bases to trimming and J lost 3 bases, with 8 bases between them. This CDR3 has 13 amino acids. The material sequenced was blood, either unsorted or a sorted T cell fraction (not recorded which). The sequence was collected from a male donor with ankylosing spondylitis. V and J are TRBV5-1 and TRBJ2-1; D is unresolved. CDR3 in DNA: TGCGCCAGCAGCGAAGGAAACTACAATGAGCAGTTCTTC. This encodes CASSEGNYNEQFF.